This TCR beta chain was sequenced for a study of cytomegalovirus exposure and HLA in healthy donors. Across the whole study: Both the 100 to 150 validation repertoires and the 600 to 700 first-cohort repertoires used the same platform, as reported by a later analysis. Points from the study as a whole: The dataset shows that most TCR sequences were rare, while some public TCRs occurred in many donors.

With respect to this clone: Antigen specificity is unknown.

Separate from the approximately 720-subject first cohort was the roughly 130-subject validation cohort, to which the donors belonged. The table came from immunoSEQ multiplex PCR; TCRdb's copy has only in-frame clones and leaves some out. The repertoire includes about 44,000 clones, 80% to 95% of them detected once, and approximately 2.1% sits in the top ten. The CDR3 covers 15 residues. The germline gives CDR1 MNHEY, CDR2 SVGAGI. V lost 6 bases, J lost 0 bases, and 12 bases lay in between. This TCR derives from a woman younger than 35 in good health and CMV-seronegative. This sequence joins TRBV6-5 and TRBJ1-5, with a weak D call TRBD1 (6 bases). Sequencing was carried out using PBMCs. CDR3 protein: CASRPGQYSNQPQHF. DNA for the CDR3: TGTGCCAGCAGGCCGGGACAATATAGCAATCAGCCCCAGCATTTT.